This record looks at one T cell receptor (beta chain) sequence and its context. Its matching antigen is unknown. This entry comes from a study of identical twins. cDNA carried unique molecular identifiers, and a universal primer site was added by template switching. MiXCR, applied by TCRdb to the 5' RACE reads, yields one record per CDR3 protein. The sample yields under 300,000 distinct CDR3 sequences, 6% to 7% seen once. General study findings and limits: Compared with unrelated sharing, twin-shared out-of-frame alpha sequences had more low-probability sequences.

V trimming: 4 bases; J trimming: 8 bases; junction bases outside the gene matches: 8. The V gene's germline CDR1 is SGDLS and CDR2 YYNGEE. The CDR3 is 14 amino acids. This sample was also put to use in a study of T cells expressing NK-cell markers. That source adds: The eight sequenced donors comprised seven who were HCMV-seropositive and one who was seronegative. In 5 to 7 donors, dominant NKG2C+ clonotypes were roughly 1.0-8% of CD8+ T cells.

Sequenced: CD8+ T cells sorted from blood. This TCR came from a woman aged 18-29 years in good health. The chain couples TRBV9 to TRBJ2-1; TRBD2 matches at 8 bases. CDR3 sequence: CASSLNGGAYEQFF. The DNA of the CDR3 is TGTGCCAGCAGCCTAAACGGGGGGGCCTATGAGCAGTTCTTC.